Listed here are 15 T cell receptor beta chains from one sample, sequenced in a study of OX40 agonist ivuxolimab in advanced cancers. Sequencing used immunoSEQ multiplex PCR; TCRdb keeps in-frame clones, though not all of them. The sample records over 80,000 clones, about nine tenths being singletons. The material was CD4+ or CD8+ T cells sorted from blood, obtained in a trial of the OX40 agonist ivuxolimab. Receptors originate from an adult with an advanced solid tumor such as melanoma, head and neck, liver or kidney cancer.

The chain has TRBV5-1 and TRBJ2-7; D is unclear. Between the trimmed V and J ends, which lost 0 bases and 3 bases, there was a span of 1 base. Per the germline V gene, CDR1 is SGHRS and CDR2 is YFSETQ. There are 11 residues in the CDR3. Here the CDR3 reads CASSLGYEQYF. CDR3 DNA sequence: TGCGCCAGCAGCTTGGGCTACGAGCAGTACTTC.

The chain uses TRBV4-2 and TRBJ1-5; 9 positions match TRBD1. Germline CDR1 and CDR2: LGHNA and YNFKEQ. This CDR3 comprises 14 residues. V shed 4 bases and J 4 bases; nucleotides not matched to a gene: 2. The CDR3 is CASSLDRGNQPQHF. CDR3 bases: TGTGCCAGCAGCCTCGACAGGGGGAATCAGCCCCAGCATTTT.

This chain joins TRBV19 and TRBJ2-5; D is tentatively TRBD1 or TRBD2 (5 bases each). The CDR3 sequence is 17 residues long. V was trimmed by 4 bases and J by 4 bases, leaving 22 bases between them. Germline lookup yields CDR1 LNHDA and CDR2 SQIVND (reference sequence). The CDR3 DNA follows: TGTGCCAGTAGTACCTCGAGGGACCAGACCTCACGAGAGACCCAGTACTTC. This encodes CASSTSRDQTSRETQYF.

This rearrangement joins TRBV4-1 to TRBJ1-6; D might be TRBD1 (6 bases). Germline values: CDR1 MGHRA, CDR2 YSYEKL. V was shortened by 1 base and J by 7 bases, with 17 bases between the two germline ends. CDR3 length: 17 residues. CDR3 residues: CASSQALRGTGNSPLHF. The CDR3 DNA reads TGCGCCAGCAGCCAAGCCCTCAGGGGTACGGGGAATTCACCCCTCCACTTT.

This chain uses TRBV28 with TRBJ2-7; D gene ambiguous. Germline lookup yields CDR1 MDHEN and CDR2 SYDVKM. The CDR3 is made up of 15 amino acids. Between the trimmed V and J ends, which lost 3 bases and 4 bases, there was a span of 16 bases. The CDR3 sequence is CASSFEPTPRYEQYF. DNA of the CDR3: TGTGCCAGCAGTTTCGAGCCCACCCCCCGTTACGAGCAGTACTTC.

CDR3 bases: TGTGCCAGTAGTATGCGACACGCGTACGAGCAGTACTTC. It specifies CASSMRHAYEQYF. The chain carries TRBV19 and TRBJ2-7; D unclear. The CDR3 totals 13 residues. V was shortened by 3 bases and J by 4 bases, with 10 bases between the two germline ends. CDR1 and CDR2 (germline): LNHDA, SQIVND (reference sequence).

The J gene is TRBJ2-3, the V gene TRBV11-3; the match to TRBD2 covers 13 bases. The CDR3 has 18 residues. The V gene's germline CDR1 is SGHNT and CDR2 YENEEA. The trim removed 5 bases at V and 2 bases at J, leaving 10 bases unmatched. The CDR3 loop is CASSPGLAGRGYTDTQYF. The CDR3 bases are TGTGCCAGCAGCCCGGGACTAGCGGGGAGGGGATACACAGATACGCAGTATTTT.

This chain uses TRBV28 with TRBJ2-1; D is unresolved. V shed 7 bases and J shed 0 bases, with 10 bases lying between them. CDR1 is MDHEN and CDR2 is SYDVKM in the germline V gene. The CDR3 has 14 residues. The CDR3 region is CASTPAGSYNEQFF. The CDR3 DNA sequence: TGTGCCAGCACCCCAGCTGGCTCCTACAATGAGCAGTTCTTC.

J is TRBJ2-7 and V is TRBV28, with 8 bases aligning to TRBD1. Trimming cost V 1 base and J 0 bases; bases outside gene matches: 2. The germline CDR1 and CDR2 sequences are MDHEN and SYDVKM. CDR3 length: 15 residues. The CDR3 sequence: CASSLFGQGSYEQYF. DNA for the CDR3: TGTGCCAGCAGTTTATTCGGACAGGGCTCCTACGAGCAGTACTTC.

J is TRBJ2-5 and V is TRBV7-8; 7 bases line up with TRBD1. The CDR3 consists of 13 residues. Germline V gene sequence: CDR1 SGHVS, CDR2 FQNEAQ. V lost 4 bases, J lost 4 bases, and 3 bases stayed unmatched. CDR3 coding DNA: TGTGCCAGCAGCTCCTGGACAGGAGAGACCCAGTACTTC. Amino acid sequence: CASSSWTGETQYF. Drawing the rest from reference TRBV7-8 and TRBJ2-5, the complete variable domain is GAGVSQSPRYKVAKRGQDVALRCDPISGHVSLFWYQQALGQGPEFLTYFQNEAQLDKSGLPSDRFFAERPEGSVSTLKIQRTQQEDSAVYLCASSSWTGETQYFGPGTRLLVL.

Comment on this clone: Other DNA sequences in this sample translate to the same CDR3. The chain combines TRBV28 with TRBJ2-7, with 11 nucleotides matching TRBD1. CDR3 length: 14 amino acids. Germline V gene data show CDR1 as MDHEN and CDR2 as SYDVKM. V shed 6 bases and J 3 bases; nucleotides not matched to a gene: 4. CDR3 coding DNA: TGTGCCAGCAGCTCCGGGACAGGGGGCTACGAGCAGTACTTC. It translates to CASSSGTGGYEQYF.

The chain has TRBV28 and TRBJ1-2; 8 bases fit TRBD1. The ends lost 5 bases at V and 6 bases at J; junction bases unmatched: 14. The CDR3 runs to 16 residues. Germline CDR1 reads MDHEN; CDR2 reads SYDVKM. CDR3 protein: CASSRPGTPDRDGYTF. The CDR3 nucleotides are TGTGCCAGCAGTCGACCCGGGACTCCGGACAGGGATGGCTACACCTTC.

This clone was seen just once. The V call is TRBV5-6, the J call TRBJ1-6; no definite D call. Trimming removed 4 bases at V and 10 bases at J, with 15 bases between. There are 14 residues in the CDR3. In germline, CDR1 is SGHDT, CDR2 YYEEEE. The CDR3, as DNA: TGTGCCAGCAGCCTATCAAGTGTGGGGTCACCCCTCCACTTT. It encodes CASSLSSVGSPLHF. Full variable domain (rest looked up from reference TRBV5-6 and TRBJ1-6): DAGVTQSPTHLIKTRGQQVTLRCSPKSGHDTVSWYQQALGQGPQFIFQYYEEEERQRGNFPDRFSGHQFPNYSSELNVNALLLGDSALYLCASSLSSVGSPLHFGNGTRLTVT.

The chain joins TRBV28 to TRBJ2-5; the D gene is possibly TRBD2 (6 bases). CDR1 and CDR2 from the germline V gene are MDHEN and SYDVKM. This CDR3 has 14 amino acids. The germline V and J ends were trimmed by 3 bases and 5 bases, with 13 bases remaining between them. CDR3 sequence (DNA): TGTGCCAGCAGTTTGTTTGGGGCGGGGGAGACCCAGTACTTC. It translates to CASSLFGAGETQYF.

The chain is built from TRBV15 and TRBJ2-2, with D possibly TRBD2 on 6 matching bases. The V gene's germline CDR1 is LNHNV and CDR2 YYDKDF (reference sequence). The V end lost 3 bases, the J end lost 4 bases, and 18 bases lay between the germline ends. The length of the CDR3 is 17 residues. The CDR3 is CATSSNPGAPGTGELFF. The DNA of the CDR3 is TGTGCCACCAGCAGTAACCCGGGAGCCCCGGGCACCGGGGAGCTGTTTTTT.